What follows are 15 T cell receptor beta chains derived from one specimen sequenced in a study of blood T cells in healthy people across ages. PCR was performed a second time for roughly 7 to 12 cycles using a sample-barcoded 5' primer and a J-beta primer mix. One entry per CDR3 protein results from TCRdb running MiXCR on the 5' RACE reads. The data contain 800,000 to 950,000 distinct CDR3 sequences, 25% to 30% of them singletons. These data also featured in a second study, about T cells of mothers and their children.

The sequencing sample was made of blood. These receptor sequences come from a woman between 40 and 50 years old in good health.

V is TRBV3-1 and J is TRBJ2-4; D gene unclear. Germline assignment: CDR1 LGHDT and CDR2 YNNKEL (reference sequence). The CDR3 is 12 amino acids. Trimming shortened V by 1 base and J by 6 bases, and 4 bases separated the two germline ends. CDR3 protein: CASSQVVNIQYF. The CDR3 coding sequence is TGTGCCAGCAGCCAAGTGGTAAACATTCAGTACTTC.

V and J are TRBV20-1 and TRBJ2-7; 8 bases match TRBD1. The CDR3 runs to 14 residues. V lost 6 bases to trimming and J lost 2 bases; unmatched junction nucleotides: 9. In germline, CDR1 is DFQATT, CDR2 SNEGSKA (reference sequence). The CDR3 DNA sequence: TGCAGTGCCCGACAGGGGATGAGCACCTACGAGCAGTACTTC. It codes for CSARQGMSTYEQYF.

As for this clonotype: One end of the junction fails to match germline, which may point to a read error. The chain combines TRBV6-5 with TRBJ1-1; 10 bases fit TRBD1. Germline CDR1 reads MNHEY; CDR2 reads SVGAGI. This CDR3 spans 17 amino acids. The CDR3 region is CAGSSWTGGYMNTEAFF. The CDR3 DNA reads TGTGCCGGCAGTTCCTGGACAGGGGGGTACATGAACACTGAAGCTTTCTTT.

This clonotype appeared many times. A much larger clone differs from this one at a single base, so this may be a read error. The V gene is TRBV24-1, the J gene TRBJ2-1, with TRBD1 identical over 7 bases. V was pared by 4 bases and J by 12 bases, with 11 bases of the junction left unmatched. Germline CDR1 and CDR2: KGHDR and SFDVKD. This CDR3 is built from 14 residues. CDR3 nucleotide sequence: TGTGCCACCAGTGACCTAAGACAGGGCCGGGGGCAGTTCTTC. Residues: CATSDLRQGRGQFF.

The sample holds a few counts of this clonotype. The chain employs TRBV15 and TRBJ2-3, with TRBD1 matching over 7 bases. Germline trimming cut 7 bases from V and 1 base from J; bases unmatched to any gene: 2. The CDR3 is 13 amino acids. In germline, CDR1 is LNHNV, CDR2 YYDKDF (reference sequence). CDR3: CATKTGRTDTQYF. As DNA, the CDR3 is TGTGCCACCAAGACAGGGCGCACAGATACGCAGTATTTT.

This clonotype occurred once. The rearrangement uses TRBV6-4 and TRBJ2-3; 10 bases are a match to TRBD2. CDR1 and CDR2 from the germline V gene are MRHNA and SNTAGT. The length of the CDR3 is 17 residues. The J segment lost 0 bases and the V segment lost 4 bases, leaving 7 bases of the junction unmatched. The DNA for the CDR3 is TGTGCCAGCAGTGCCGTTCCTAGCGGGGGTAGCACAGATACGCAGTATTTT. This gives the protein CASSAVPSGGSTDTQYF.

The chain uses TRBV3-1 and TRBJ1-2; 9 nucleotides align to TRBD1. The J segment lost 8 bases and the V segment lost 0 bases, leaving 16 bases of the junction unmatched. The CDR3 is made up of 18 amino acids. Germline CDR1 LGHDT, CDR2 YNNKEL (reference sequence). CDR3 region: CASSQDLGRSPTGGGYTF. In DNA, the CDR3 is TGTGCCAGCAGCCAAGATCTCGGGAGGAGTCCCACAGGGGGCGGCTACACCTTC. Full variable domain (remainder filled in from reference TRBV3-1 and TRBJ1-2): DTAVSQTPKYLVTQMGNDKSIKCEQNLGHDTMYWYKQDSKKFLKIMFSYNNKELIINETVPNRFSPKSPDKAHLNLHINSLELGDSAVYFCASSQDLGRSPTGGGYTFGSGTRLTVV.

Note on this clonotype: Being one base from a much bigger clone, this may be a read error. The chain uses TRBV4-1 and TRBJ2-7, with D hard to call. CDR3 length: 15 amino acids. The germline CDR1 and CDR2 sequences are MGHRA and YSYEKL. With 3 bases removed from V and 4 bases from J, the gap between germline ends came to 16 bases. The CDR3 region is CASSQPVVSFYEQYF. Written as DNA, the CDR3 is TGCGCCAGCAGCCAGCCGGTGGTTAGTTTTTACGAGCAGTACTTC.

This chain links TRBV6-6 with TRBJ1-5, with 8 positions matching TRBD1. This CDR3 region has 17 residues. Germline CDR1 is MNHNY and CDR2 is SVGAGI (reference sequence). V shed 2 bases, J shed 6 bases, and the junction held 12 bases outside the gene matches. The CDR3 spells CASSYGTARGLTQPQHF. The CDR3 nucleotides are TGTGCCAGCAGTTACGGGACGGCCAGGGGGCTTACTCAGCCCCAGCATTTT.

This clonotype has more than one count but fewer than ten. This chain links TRBV7-2 with TRBJ2-7; 9 bases align to TRBD1. V lost 5 bases to trimming and J lost 6 bases; unmatched junction nucleotides: 11. The CDR3 extends over 15 amino acids. Per the germline V gene, CDR1 is SGHTA and CDR2 is FQGNSA. The CDR3 reads CASSPLTGGPIEQYF. CDR3 bases: TGTGCCAGCAGCCCTTTGACAGGGGGACCCATCGAGCAGTACTTC.

This clonotype was seen a few times. J is TRBJ2-1 and V is TRBV20-1; D not resolved. V was trimmed by 3 bases and J by 13 bases, leaving 22 bases between them. Germline V CDR1 and CDR2: DFQATT, SNEGSKA (reference sequence). This CDR3 contains 14 residues. The CDR3 nucleotides read TGCAGTGCTAGGGGCATATTGTACCAAGAGACCCAGTTCTTC. Protein: CSARGILYQETQFF.

V is TRBV20-1 and J is TRBJ2-3, with D possibly TRBD1 on 6 matching bases. Between the trimmed V and J ends, which lost 4 bases and 3 bases, there was a span of 17 bases. There are 15 residues in the CDR3. Germline V CDR1 and CDR2: DFQATT, SNEGSKA (reference sequence). CDR3 DNA sequence: TGCAGTGCTACCGACACCGGGACAATTACAGATACGCAGTATTTT. Amino acid sequence: CSATDTGTITDTQYF.

With regard to this clonotype: One end of the junction varies from germline; a read error may be responsible. The rearrangement uses TRBV7-9 and TRBJ1-6; D uncertain. This CDR3 is 14 amino acids long. The germline V gene encodes CDR1 SEHNR and CDR2 FQNEAQ (reference sequence). The CDR3 sequence: CASSLGSNHSPRHF. In DNA form, the CDR3 reads TGTGCCAGCAGCTTAGGCAGCAATCATTCACCCCGCCACTTT.

In this sample, this clonotype turned up many times. The V gene is TRBV7-2, the J gene TRBJ2-7, with D unresolved. Germline V gene lookup returns CDR1 SGHTA and CDR2 FQGNSA. CDR3 length equals 12 residues. V was pared by 2 bases and J by 4 bases, with 6 bases between. The chain's CDR3 is CASSLRQYEQYF. The CDR3 DNA is TGTGCCAGCAGCTTAAGGCAGTACGAGCAGTACTTC.

The V gene is TRBV20-1, the J gene TRBJ2-7, with a tentative D call TRBD2 (6 bases). This CDR3 contains 12 residues. V shed 5 bases and J shed 3 bases, with 11 bases lying between them. Germline CDR1 reads DFQATT; CDR2 reads SNEGSKA (reference sequence). The CDR3 coding sequence is TGCAGTGCTCCGGGACTCGACTACGAGCAGTACTTC. Its protein product is CSAPGLDYEQYF.